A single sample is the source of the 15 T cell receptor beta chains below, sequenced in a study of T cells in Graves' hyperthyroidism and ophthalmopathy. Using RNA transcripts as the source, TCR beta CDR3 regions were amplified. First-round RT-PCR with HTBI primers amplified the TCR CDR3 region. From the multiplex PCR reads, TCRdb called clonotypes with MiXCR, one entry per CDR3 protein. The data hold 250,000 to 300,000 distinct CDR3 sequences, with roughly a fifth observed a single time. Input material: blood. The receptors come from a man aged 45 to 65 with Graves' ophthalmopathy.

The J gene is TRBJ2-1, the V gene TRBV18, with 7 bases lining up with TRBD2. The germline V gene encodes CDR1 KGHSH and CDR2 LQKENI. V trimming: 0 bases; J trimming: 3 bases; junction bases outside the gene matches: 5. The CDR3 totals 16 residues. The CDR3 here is CASSPPGGSFYNEQFF. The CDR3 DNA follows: TGTGCCAGCTCACCACCTGGCGGGAGCTTCTACAATGAGCAGTTCTTC. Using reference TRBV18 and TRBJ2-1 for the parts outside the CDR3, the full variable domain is NAGVMQNPRHLVRRRGQEARLRCSPMKGHSHVYWYRQLPEEGLKFMVYLQKENIIDESGMPKERFSAEFPKEGPSILRIQQVVRGDSAAYFCASSPPGGSFYNEQFFGPGTRLTVL.

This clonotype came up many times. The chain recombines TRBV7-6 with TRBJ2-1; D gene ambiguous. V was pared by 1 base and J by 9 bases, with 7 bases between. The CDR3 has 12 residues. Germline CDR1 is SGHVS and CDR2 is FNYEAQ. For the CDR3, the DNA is TGTGCCAGCAGCTTAGGGGTGACTGAGCAGTTCTTC. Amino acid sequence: CASSLGVTEQFF. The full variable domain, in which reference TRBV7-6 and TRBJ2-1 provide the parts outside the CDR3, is GAGVSQSPRYKVTKRGQDVALRCDPISGHVSLYWYRQALGQGPEFLTYFNYEAQQDKSGLPNDRFSAERPEGSISTLTIQRTEQRDSAMYRCASSLGVTEQFFGPGTRLTVL.

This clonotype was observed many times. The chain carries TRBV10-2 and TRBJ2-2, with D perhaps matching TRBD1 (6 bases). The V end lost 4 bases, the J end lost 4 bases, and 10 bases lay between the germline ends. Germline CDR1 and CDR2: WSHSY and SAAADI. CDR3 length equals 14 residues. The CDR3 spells CASSVQGSTGELFF. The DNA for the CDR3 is TGCGCCAGCAGTGTCCAGGGGAGCACCGGGGAGCTGTTTTTT.

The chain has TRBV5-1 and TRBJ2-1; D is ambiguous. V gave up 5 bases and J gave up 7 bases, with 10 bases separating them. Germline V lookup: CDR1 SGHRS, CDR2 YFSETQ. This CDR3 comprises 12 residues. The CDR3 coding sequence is TGCGCCAGCAGTTCGCTAGAGAATGAGCAGTTCTTC. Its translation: CASSSLENEQFF.

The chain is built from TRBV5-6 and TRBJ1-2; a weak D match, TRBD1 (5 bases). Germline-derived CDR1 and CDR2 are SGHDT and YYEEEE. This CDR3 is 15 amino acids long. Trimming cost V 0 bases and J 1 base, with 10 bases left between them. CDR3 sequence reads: CASSLALTDNYGYTF. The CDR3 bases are TGTGCCAGCAGCTTGGCCCTGACAGATAACTATGGCTACACCTTC.

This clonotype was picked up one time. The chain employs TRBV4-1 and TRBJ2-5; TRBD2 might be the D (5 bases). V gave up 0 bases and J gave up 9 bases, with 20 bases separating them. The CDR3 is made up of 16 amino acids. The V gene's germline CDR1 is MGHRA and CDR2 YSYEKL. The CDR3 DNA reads TGCGCCAGCAGCCAAGATTTTCCAGCCGGATTCGGGGCCCAGTACTTC. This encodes CASSQDFPAGFGAQYF.

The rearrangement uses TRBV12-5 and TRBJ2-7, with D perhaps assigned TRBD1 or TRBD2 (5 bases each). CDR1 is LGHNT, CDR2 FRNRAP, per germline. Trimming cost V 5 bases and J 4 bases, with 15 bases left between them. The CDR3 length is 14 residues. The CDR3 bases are TGTGCTAGTGGTCCCTACGGGACGATTTACGAGCAGTACTTC. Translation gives CASGPYGTIYEQYF.

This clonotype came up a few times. CDR3: CASSLGGLAGDAYEQYF. The CDR3 DNA follows: TGTGCCAGCAGCTTAGGGGGACTAGCGGGAGATGCCTACGAGCAGTACTTC. V is TRBV7-9 and J is TRBJ2-7, with 14 bases matching TRBD2. CDR1 SEHNR and CDR2 FQNEAQ come from the germline V gene (reference sequence). J gave up 2 bases and V 1 base, and 4 bases lay outside the gene matches. This CDR3 is built from 17 residues.

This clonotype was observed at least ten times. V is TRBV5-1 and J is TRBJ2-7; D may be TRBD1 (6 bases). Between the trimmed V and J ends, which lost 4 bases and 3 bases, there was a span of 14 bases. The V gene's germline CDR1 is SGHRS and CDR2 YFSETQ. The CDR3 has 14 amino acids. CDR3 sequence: CASSQQGSLYEQYF. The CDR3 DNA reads TGCGCCAGCAGCCAGCAGGGGAGCCTCTACGAGCAGTACTTC.

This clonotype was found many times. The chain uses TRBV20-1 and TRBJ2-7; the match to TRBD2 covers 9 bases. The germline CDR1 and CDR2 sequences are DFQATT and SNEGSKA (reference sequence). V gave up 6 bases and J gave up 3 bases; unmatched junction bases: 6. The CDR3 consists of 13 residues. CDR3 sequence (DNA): TGCAGTGCGAAGGGACTAGCAGACTACGAGCAGTACTTC. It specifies CSAKGLADYEQYF.

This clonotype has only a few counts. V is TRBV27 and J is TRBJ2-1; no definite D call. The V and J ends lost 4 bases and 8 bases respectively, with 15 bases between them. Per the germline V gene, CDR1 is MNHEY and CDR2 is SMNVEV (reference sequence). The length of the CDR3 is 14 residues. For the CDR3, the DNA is TGTGCCAGCAGTTACCGATCCCCCCGGGATGAGCAGTTCTTC. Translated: CASSYRSPRDEQFF.

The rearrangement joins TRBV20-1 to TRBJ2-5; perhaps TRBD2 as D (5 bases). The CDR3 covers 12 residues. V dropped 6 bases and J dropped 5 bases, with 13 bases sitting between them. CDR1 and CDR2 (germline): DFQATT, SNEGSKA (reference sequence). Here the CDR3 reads CSAGYSAETQYF. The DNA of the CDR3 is TGCAGTGCCGGTTATAGCGCGGAGACCCAGTACTTC.

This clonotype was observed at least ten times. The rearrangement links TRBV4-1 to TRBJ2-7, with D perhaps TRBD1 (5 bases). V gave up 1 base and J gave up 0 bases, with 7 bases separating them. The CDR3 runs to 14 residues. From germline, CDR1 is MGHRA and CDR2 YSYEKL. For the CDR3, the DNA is TGCGCCAGCAGCCAAGCCAGGGACTCCTACGAGCAGTACTTC. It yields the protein CASSQARDSYEQYF.

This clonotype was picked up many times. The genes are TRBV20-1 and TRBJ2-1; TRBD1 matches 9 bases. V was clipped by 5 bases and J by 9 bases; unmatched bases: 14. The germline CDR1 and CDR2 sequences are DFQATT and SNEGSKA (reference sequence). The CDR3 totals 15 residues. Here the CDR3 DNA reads TGCAGTGCTGGAAGGTTGGGACAGGGAGGAGGTGAGCAGTTCTTC. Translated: CSAGRLGQGGGEQFF.

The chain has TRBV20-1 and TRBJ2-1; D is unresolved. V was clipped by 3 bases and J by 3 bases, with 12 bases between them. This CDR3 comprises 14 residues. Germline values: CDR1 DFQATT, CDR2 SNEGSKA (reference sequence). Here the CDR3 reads CSASGPAVYNEQFF. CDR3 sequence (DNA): TGCAGTGCTAGCGGCCCAGCAGTCTACAATGAGCAGTTCTTC.